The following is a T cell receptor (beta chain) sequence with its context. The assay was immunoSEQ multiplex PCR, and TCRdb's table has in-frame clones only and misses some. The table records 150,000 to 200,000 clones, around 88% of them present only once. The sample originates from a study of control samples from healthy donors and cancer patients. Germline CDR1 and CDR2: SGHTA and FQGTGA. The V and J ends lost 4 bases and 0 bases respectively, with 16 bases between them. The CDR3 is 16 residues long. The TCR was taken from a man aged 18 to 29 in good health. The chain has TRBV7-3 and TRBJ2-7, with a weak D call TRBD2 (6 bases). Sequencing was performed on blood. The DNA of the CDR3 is TGTGCCAGCAGCTCTTGCCCGCTAGCGTACTCCTACGAGCAGTACTTC. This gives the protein CASSSCPLAYSYEQYF.